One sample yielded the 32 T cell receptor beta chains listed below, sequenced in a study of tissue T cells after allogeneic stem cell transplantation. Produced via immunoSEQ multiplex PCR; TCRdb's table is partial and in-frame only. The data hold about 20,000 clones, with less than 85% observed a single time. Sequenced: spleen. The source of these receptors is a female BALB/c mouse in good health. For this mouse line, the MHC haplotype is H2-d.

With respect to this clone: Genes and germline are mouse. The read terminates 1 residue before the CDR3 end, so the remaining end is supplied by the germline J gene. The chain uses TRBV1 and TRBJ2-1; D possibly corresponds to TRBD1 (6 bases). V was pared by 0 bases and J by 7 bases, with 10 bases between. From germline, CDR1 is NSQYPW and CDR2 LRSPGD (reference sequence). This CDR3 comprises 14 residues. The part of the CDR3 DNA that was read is TGCACCTGCAGTGCAGATCCAGGGGACGCTGAGCAGTTC. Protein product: CTCSADPGDAEQF. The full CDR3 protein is CTCSADPGDAEQFF.

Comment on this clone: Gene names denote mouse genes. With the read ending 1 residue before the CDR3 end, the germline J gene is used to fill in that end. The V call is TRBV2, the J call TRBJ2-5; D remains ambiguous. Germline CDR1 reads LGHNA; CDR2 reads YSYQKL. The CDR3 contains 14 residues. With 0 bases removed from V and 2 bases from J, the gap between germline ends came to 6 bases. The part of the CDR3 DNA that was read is TGTGCCAGCAGCCAAGACCACAGCCAAGACACCCAGTAC. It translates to CASSQDHSQDTQY. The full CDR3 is CASSQDHSQDTQYF.

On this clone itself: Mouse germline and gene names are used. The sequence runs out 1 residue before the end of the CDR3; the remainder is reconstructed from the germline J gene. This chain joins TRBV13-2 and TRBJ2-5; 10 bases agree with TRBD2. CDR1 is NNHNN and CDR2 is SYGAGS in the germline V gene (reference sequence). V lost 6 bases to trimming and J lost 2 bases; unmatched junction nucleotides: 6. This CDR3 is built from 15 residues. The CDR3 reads CASDERTGGQDTQYF. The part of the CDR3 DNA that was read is TGTGCCAGCGATGAGCGGACTGGGGGCCAAGACACCCAGTAC.

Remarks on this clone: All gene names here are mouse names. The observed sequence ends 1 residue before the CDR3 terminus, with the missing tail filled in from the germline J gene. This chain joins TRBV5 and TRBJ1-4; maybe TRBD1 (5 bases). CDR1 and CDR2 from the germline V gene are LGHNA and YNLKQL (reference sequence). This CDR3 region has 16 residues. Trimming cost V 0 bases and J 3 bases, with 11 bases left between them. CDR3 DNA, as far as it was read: TGTGCCAGCAGCCAAGAAAAGACAGAGACCAACGAAAGATTATTT. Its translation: CASSQEKTETNERLF. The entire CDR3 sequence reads CASSQEKTETNERLFF.

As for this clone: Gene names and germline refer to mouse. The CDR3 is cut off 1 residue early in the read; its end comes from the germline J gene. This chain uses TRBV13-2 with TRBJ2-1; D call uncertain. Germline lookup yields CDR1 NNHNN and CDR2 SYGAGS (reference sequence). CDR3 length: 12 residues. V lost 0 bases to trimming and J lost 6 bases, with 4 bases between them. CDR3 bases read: TGTGCCAGCGGTGATGCTGTTGCTGAGCAGTTC. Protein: CASGDAVAEQF. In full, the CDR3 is CASGDAVAEQFF.

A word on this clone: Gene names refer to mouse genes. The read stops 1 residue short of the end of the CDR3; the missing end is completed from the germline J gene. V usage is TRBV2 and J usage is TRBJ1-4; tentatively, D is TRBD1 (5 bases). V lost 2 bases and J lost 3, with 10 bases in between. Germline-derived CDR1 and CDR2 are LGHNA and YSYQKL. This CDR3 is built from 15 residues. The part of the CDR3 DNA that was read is TGTGCCAGCAGCCAAAGCGGGACGGCCAACGAAAGATTATTT. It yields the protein CASSQSGTANERLF. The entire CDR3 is CASSQSGTANERLFF. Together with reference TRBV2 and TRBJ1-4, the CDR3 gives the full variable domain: DPKIIQKPKYLVAVTGSEKILICEQYLGHNAMYWYRQSAKKPLEFMFSYSYQKLMDNQTASSRFQPQSSKKNHLDLQITALKPDDSATYFCASSQSGTANERLFFGHGTKLSVL.

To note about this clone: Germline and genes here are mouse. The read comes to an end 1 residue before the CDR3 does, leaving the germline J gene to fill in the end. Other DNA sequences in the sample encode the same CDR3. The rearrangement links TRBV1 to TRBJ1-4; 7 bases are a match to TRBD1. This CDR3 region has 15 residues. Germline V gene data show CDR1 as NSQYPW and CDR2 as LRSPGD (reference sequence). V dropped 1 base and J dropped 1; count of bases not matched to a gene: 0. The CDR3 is CTCSAGTGSNERLFF. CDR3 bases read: TGCACCTGCAGTGCAGGGACAGGTTCCAACGAAAGATTATTT.

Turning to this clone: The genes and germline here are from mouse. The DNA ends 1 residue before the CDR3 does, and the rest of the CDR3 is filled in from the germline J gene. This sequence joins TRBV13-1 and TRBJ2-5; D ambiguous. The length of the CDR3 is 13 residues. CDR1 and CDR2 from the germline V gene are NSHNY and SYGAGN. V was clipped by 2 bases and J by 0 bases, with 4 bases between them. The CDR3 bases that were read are TGTGCCAGCAGTGACAAAAACCAAGACACCCAGTAC. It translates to CASSDKNQDTQY. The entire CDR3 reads CASSDKNQDTQYF.

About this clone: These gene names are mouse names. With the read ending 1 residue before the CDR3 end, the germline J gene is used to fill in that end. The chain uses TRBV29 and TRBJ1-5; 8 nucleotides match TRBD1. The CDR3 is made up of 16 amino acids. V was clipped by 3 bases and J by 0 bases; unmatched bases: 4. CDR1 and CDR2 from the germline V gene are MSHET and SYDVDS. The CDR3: CASSFVRGRNNQAPLF. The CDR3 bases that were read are TGTGCTAGCAGTTTCGTCAGGGGGCGTAACAACCAGGCTCCGCTT. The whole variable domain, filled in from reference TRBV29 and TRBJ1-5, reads DMKVTQMPRYLIKRMGENVLLECGQDMSHETMYWYRQDPGLGLQLIYISYDVDSNSEGDIPKGYRVSRKKREHFSLILDSAKTNQTSVYFCASSFVRGRNNQAPLFGEGTRLSVL.

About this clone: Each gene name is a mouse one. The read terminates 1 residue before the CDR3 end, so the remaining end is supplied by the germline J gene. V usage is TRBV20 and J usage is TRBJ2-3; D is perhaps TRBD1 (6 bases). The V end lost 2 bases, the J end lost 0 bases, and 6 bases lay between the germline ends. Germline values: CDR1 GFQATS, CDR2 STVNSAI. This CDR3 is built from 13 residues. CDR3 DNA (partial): TGTGGTGCTAGGCAGGGGAGTGCAGAAACGCTGTAT. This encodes CGARQGSAETLY. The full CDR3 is CGARQGSAETLYF.

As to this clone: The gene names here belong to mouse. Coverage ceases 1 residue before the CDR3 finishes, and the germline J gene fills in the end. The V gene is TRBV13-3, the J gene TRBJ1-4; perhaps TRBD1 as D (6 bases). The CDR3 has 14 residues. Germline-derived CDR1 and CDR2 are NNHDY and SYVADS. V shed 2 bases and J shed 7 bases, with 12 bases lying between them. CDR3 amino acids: CASSEGGRSERLFF. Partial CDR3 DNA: TGTGCCAGCAGTGAAGGGGGGCGCAGCGAAAGATTATTT.

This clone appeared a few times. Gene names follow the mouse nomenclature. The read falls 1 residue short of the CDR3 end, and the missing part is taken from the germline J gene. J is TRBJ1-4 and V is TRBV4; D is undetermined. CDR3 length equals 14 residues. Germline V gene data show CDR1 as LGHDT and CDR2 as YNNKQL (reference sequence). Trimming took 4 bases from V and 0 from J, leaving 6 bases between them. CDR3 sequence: CASSLQISNERLFF. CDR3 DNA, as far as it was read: TGTGCCAGCAGCTTACAGATTTCCAACGAAAGATTATTT.

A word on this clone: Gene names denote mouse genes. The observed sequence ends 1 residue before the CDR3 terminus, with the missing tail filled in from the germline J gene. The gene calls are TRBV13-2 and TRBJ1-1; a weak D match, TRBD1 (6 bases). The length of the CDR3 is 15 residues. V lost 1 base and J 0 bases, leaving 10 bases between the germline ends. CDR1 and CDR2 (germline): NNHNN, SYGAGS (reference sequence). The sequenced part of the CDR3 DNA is TGTGCCAGCGGTGATCCGGGACACCCAAACACAGAAGTCTTC. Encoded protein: CASGDPGHPNTEVF. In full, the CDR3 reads CASGDPGHPNTEVFF.

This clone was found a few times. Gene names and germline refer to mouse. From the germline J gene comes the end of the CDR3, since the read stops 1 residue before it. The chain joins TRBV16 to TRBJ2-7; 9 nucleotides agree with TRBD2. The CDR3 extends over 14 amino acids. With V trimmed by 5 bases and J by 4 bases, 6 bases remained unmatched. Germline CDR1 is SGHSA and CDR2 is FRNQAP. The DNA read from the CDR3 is TGTGCAAGCAGCCCTTGGACTGGGGATTATGAACAGTAC. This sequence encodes CASSPWTGDYEQY. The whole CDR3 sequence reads CASSPWTGDYEQYF. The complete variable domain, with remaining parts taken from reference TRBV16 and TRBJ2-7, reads NAGVIQTPRHKVTGKGQEATLWCEPISGHSAVFWYRQTIVQGLEFLTYFRNQAPIDDSGMPKERFSAQMPNQSHSTLKIQSTQPQDSAVYLCASSPWTGDYEQYFGPGTRLTVL.

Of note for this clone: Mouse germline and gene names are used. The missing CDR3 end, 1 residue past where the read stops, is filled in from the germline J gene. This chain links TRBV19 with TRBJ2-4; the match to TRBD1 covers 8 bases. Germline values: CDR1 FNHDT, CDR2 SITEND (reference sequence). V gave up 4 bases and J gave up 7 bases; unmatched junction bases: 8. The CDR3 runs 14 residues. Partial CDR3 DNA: TGTGCCAGCAGTCTTTCAGGGGGCAGGTACACCTTGTAC. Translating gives CASSLSGGRYTLY. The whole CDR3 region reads CASSLSGGRYTLYF.

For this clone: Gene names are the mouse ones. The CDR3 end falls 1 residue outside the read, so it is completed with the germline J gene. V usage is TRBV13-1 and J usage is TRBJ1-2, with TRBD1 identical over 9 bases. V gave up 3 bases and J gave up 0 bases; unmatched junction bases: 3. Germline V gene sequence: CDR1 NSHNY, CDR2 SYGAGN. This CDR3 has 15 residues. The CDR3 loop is CASSADRGANSDYTF. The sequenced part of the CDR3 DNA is TGTGCCAGCAGTGCAGACAGGGGGGCAAACTCCGACTACACC.

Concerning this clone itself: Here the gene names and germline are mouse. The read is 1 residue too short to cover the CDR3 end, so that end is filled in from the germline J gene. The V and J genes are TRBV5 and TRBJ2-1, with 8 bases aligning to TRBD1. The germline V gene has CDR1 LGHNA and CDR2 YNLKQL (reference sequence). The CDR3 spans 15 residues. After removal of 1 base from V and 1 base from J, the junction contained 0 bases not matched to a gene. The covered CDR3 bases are TGTGCCAGCAGCCAAGGACAGGGGAACTATGCTGAGCAGTTC. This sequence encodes CASSQGQGNYAEQF. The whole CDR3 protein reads CASSQGQGNYAEQFF.

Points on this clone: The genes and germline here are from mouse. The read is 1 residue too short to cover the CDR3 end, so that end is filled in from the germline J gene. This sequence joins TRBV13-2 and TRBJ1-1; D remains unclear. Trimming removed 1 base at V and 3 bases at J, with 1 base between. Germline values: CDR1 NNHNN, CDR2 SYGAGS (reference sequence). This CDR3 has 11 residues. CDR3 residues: CASGDYTEVFF. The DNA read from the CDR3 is TGTGCCAGCGGTGATTACACAGAAGTCTTC.

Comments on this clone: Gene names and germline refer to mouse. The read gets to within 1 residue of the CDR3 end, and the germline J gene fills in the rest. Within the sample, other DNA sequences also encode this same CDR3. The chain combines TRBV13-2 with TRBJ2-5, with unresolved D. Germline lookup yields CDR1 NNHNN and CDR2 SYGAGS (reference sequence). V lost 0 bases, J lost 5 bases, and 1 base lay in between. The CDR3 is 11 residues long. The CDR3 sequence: CASGDGDTQYF. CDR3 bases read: TGTGCCAGCGGTGATGGAGACACCCAGTAC.

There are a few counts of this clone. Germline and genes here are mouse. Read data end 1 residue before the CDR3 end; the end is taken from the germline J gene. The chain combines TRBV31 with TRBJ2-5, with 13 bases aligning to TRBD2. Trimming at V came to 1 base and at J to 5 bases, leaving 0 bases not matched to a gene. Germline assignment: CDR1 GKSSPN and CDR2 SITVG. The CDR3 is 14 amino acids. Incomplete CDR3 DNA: TGTGCCTGGAGTCGGGACTGGGGGGGAGACACCCAGTAC. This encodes CAWSRDWGGDTQY. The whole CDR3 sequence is CAWSRDWGGDTQYF.

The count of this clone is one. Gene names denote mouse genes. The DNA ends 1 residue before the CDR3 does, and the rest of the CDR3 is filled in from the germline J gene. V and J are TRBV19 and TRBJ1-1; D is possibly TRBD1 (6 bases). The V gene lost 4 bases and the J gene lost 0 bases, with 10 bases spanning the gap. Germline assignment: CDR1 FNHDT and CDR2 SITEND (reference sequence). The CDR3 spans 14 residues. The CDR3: CASSFGTTNTEVFF. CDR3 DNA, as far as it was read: TGTGCCAGCAGTTTCGGGACAACAAACACAGAAGTCTTC.

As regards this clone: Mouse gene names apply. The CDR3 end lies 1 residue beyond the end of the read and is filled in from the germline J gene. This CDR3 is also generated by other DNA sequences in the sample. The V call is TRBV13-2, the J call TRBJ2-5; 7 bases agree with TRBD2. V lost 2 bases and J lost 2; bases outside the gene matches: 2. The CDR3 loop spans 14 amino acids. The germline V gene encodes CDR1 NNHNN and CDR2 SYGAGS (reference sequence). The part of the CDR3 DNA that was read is TGTGCCAGCGGTGAGGGGGGGAGCCAAGACACCCAGTAC. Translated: CASGEGGSQDTQY. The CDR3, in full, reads CASGEGGSQDTQYF.

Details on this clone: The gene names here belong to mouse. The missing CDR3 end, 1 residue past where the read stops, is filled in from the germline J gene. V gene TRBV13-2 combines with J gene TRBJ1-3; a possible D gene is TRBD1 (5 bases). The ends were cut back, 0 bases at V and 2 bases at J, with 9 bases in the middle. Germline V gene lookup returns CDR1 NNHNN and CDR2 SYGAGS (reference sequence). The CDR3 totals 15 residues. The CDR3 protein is CASGDARQTGNTLYF. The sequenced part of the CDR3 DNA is TGTGCCAGCGGTGATGCGAGACAGACTGGAAATACGCTCTAT.

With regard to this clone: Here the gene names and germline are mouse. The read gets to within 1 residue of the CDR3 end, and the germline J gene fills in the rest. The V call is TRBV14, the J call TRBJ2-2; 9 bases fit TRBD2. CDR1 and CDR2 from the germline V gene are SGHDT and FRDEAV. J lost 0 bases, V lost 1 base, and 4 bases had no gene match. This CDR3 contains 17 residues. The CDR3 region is CASSFPRLGANTGQLYF. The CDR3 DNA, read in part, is TGTGCCAGCAGTTTCCCCCGACTGGGGGCAAACACCGGGCAGCTCTAC.

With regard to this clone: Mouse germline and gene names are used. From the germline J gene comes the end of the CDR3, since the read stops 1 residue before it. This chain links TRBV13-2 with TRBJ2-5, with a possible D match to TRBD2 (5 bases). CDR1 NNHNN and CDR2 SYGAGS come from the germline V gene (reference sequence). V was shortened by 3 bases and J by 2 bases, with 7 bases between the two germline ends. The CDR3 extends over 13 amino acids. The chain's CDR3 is CASGAWGQDTQYF. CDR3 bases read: TGTGCCAGCGGTGCTTGGGGCCAAGACACCCAGTAC.

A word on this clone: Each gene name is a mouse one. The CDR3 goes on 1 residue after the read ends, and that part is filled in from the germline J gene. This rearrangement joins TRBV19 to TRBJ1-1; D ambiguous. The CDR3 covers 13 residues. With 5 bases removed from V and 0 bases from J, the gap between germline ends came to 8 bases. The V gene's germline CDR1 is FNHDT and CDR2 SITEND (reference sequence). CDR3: CASRPITNTEVFF. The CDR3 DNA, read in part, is TGTGCCAGCAGGCCCATAACAAACACAGAAGTCTTC.

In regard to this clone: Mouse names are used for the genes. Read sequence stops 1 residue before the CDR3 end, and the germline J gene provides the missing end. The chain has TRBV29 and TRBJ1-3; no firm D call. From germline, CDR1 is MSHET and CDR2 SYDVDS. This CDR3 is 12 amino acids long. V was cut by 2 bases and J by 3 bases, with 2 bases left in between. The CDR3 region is CASSLNGNTLYF. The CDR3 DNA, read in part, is TGTGCTAGCAGTTTAAATGGAAATACGCTCTAT.

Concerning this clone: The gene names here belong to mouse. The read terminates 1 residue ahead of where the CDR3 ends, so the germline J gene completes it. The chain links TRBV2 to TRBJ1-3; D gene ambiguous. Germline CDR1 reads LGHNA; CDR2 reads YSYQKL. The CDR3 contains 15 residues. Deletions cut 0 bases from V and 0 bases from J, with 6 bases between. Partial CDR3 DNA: TGTGCCAGCAGCCAAGAAGGGAATTCTGGAAATACGCTCTAT. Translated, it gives CASSQEGNSGNTLY. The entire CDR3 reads CASSQEGNSGNTLYF. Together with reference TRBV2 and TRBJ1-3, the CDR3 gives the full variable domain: DPKIIQKPKYLVAVTGSEKILICEQYLGHNAMYWYRQSAKKPLEFMFSYSYQKLMDNQTASSRFQPQSSKKNHLDLQITALKPDDSATYFCASSQEGNSGNTLYFGEGSRLIVV.

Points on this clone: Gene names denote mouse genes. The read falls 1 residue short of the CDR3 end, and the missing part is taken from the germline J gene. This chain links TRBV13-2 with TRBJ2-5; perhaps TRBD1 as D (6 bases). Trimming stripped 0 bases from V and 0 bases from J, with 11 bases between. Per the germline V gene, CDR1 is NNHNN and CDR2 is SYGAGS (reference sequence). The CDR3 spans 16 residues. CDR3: CASGDARGFNQDTQYF. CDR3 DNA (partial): TGTGCCAGCGGTGATGCAAGGGGGTTTAACCAAGACACCCAGTAC.

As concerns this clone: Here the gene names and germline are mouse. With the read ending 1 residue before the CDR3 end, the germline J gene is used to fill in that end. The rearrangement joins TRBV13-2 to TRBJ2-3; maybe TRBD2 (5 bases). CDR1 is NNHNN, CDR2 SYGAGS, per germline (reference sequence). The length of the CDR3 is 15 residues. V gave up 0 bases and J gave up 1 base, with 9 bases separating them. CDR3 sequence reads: CASGDAAWGAETLYF. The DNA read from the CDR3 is TGTGCCAGCGGTGATGCGGCCTGGGGTGCAGAAACGCTGTAT.

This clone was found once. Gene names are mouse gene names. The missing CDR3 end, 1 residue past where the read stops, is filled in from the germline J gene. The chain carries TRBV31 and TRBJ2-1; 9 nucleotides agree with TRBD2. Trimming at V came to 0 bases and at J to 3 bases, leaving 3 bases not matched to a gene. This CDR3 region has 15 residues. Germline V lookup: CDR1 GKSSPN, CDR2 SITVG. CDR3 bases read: TGTGCCTGGAGTCTGGACTGGGGCCTCTATGCTGAGCAGTTC. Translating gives CAWSLDWGLYAEQF. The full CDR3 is CAWSLDWGLYAEQFF.

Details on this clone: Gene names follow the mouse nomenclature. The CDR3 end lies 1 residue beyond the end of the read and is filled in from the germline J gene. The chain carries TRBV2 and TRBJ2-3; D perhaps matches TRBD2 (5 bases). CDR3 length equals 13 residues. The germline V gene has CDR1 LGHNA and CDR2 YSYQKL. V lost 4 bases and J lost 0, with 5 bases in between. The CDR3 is CASSLGSAETLYF. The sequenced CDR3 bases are TGTGCCAGCAGCCTGGGGAGTGCAGAAACGCTGTAT.